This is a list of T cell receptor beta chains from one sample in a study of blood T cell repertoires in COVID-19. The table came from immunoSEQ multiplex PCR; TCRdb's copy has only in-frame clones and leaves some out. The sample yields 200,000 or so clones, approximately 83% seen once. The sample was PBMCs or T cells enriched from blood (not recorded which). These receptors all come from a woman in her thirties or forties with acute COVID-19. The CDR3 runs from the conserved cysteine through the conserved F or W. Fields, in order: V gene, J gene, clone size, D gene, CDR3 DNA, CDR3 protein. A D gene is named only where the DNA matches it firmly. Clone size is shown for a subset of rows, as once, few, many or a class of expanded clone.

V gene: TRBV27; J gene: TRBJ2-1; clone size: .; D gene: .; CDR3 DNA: TGTGCCAGCAGTCTCGGTTTTGAGCAGTTCTTC; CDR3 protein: CASSLGFEQFF
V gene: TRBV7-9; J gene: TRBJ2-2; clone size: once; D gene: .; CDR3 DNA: TGTGCCAGCAGCTTAGCGCGGGGAAGGACCGGGGAGCTGTTTTTT; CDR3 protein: CASSLARGRTGELFF
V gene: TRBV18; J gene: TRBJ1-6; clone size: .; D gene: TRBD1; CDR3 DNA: TGTGCCAGCTCACCAGTGACAGGGATTAATTCACCCCTCCACTTT; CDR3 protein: CASSPVTGINSPLHF
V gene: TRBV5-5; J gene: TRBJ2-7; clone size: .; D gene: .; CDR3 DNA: TGTGCCAGCAGCTTCCGACCCGACCAGGGGATATACGAGCAGTACTTC; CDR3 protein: CASSFRPDQGIYEQYF
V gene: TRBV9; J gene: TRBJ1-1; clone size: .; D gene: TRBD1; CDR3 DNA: TGTGCCAGCAGCGCCGACAGGGGGCGCCCGGGACAGCTATGTTTCTTT; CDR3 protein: CASSADRGRPGQLCFF
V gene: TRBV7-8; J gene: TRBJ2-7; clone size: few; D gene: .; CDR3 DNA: TGTGCCAGCAGCTTAGGGGTGGTGGACAGATCCTACGAGCAGTACTTC; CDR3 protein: CASSLGVVDRSYEQYF
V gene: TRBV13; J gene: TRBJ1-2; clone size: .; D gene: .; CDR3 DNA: TGTGCCAGCAGCTTTGCAGGGTTAGTAGCTAACTATGGCTACACCTTC; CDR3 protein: CASSFAGLVANYGYTF
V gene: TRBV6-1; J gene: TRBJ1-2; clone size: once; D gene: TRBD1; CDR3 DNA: TGTGCCAGCAGTGGAGCGGGACAGGGGAGTACTAACTATGGCTACACCTTC; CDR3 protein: CASSGAGQGSTNYGYTF
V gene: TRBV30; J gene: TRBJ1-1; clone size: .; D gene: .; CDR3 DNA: TGTGCCTGGAGTGTACTTCAAAAAGCTTTCTTT; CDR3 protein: CAWSVLQKAFF
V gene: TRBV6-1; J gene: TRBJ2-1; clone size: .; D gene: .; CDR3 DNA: TGTGCCAGCAGTGGTCAAAAGGACCGTTACCAGCGAGGGAGGTACAATGAGCAGTTCTTC; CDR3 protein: CASSGQKDRYQRGRYNEQFF
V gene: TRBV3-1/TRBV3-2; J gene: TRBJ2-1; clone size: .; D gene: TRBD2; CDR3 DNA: TGTGCCAGCAGCCCTCCCGGGACTAGCGGTGCAAATGAGCAGTTCTTC; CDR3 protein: CASSPPGTSGANEQFF
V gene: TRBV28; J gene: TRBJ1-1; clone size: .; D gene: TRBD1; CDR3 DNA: TGTGCCAGCAGTTTAGAGGGACAGGGGGATGGCACTGAAGCTTTCTTT; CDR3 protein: CASSLEGQGDGTEAFF
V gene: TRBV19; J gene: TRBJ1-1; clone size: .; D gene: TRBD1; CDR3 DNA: TGTGCAGTAAGGGGACAGGGGGCGAACACTGAAGCTTTCTTT; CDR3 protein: CAVRGQGANTEAFF
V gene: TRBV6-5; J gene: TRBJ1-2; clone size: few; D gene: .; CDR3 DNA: TGTGCCAGCAGGGAGACAGGAGATGGCTACACCTTC; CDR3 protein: CASRETGDGYTF
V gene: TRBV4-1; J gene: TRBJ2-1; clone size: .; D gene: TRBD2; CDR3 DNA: TGCGCCAGCAGCCATCCGGGACTAGACTCCAATGAGCAGTTCTTC; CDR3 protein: CASSHPGLDSNEQFF
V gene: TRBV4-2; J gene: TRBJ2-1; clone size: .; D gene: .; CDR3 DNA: TGTGCCAGCAGCCAAGAAAAGGGCAGGGTCCCGTTCTTC; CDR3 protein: CASSQEKGRVPFF
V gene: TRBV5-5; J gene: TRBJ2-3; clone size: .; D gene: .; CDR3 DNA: TGTGCCAGCAGCTTGATACAGGTCACAGATACGCAGTATTTT; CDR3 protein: CASSLIQVTDTQYF
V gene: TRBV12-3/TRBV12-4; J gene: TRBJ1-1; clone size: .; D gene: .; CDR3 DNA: TGTGCCAGCAGGGAACAGGGAAACACTGAAGCTTTCTTT; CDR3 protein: CASREQGNTEAFF
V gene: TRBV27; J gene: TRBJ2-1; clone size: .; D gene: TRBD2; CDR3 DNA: TGTGCCAGCAAGACTAGCGGGAGCTATGAGCAGTTCTTC; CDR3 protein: CASKTSGSYEQFF
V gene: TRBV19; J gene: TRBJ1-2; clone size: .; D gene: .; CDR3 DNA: TGTGCCAGTAGTCCGGAAAGGACGCGGAGGGGCTACACCTTC; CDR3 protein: CASSPERTRRGYTF
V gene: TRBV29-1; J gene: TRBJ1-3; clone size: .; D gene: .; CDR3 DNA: TGCAGCGTTGGTGGCGGAAACACCATATATTTT; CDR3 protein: CSVGGGNTIYF
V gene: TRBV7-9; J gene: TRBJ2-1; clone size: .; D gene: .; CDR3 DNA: TGTGCCAGCAGCTCTACCAACAATGAGCAGTTCTTC; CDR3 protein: CASSSTNNEQFF
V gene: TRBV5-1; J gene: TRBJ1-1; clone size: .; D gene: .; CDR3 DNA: TGCGCCAGCAGCTTCCCCGGGGTTAACACTGAAGCTTTCTTT; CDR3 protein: CASSFPGVNTEAFF
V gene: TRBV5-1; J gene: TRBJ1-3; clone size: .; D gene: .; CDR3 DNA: TGCGCCAGCAGCTTGGCGGGGTGGAAATCGGGCGGAAACACCATATATTTT; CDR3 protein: CASSLAGWKSGGNTIYF
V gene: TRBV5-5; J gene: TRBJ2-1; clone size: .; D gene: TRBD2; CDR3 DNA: TGTGCCAGCAGCTCCAGGACTAGCGGGAGCTCCAATGAGCAGTTCTTC; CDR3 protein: CASSSRTSGSSNEQFF
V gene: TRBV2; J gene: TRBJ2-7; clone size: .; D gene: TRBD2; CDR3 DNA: TGTGCCAGCTCCGCCCCCGGTAGCGGGGCCTACGAGCAGTACTTC; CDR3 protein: CASSAPGSGAYEQYF
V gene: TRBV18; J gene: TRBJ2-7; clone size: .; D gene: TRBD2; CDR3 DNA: TGTGCCAGCTCACCGACTCGGACTAGCGCATCCTACGAGCAGTACTTC; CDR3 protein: CASSPTRTSASYEQYF
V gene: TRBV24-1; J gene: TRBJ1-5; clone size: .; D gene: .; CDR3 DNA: TGTGCCACCAGTGATTCATACTCCCATAGCAATCAGCCCCAGCATTTT; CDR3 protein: CATSDSYSHSNQPQHF
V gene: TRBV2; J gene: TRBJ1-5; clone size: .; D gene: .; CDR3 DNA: TGTGCCAGCAGTGAAGATCAGGGAAGCAATCAGCCCCAGCATTTT; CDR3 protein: CASSEDQGSNQPQHF
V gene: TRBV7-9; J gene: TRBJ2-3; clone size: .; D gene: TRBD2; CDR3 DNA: TGTGCCAGCAGCTTTAGTGGCGGGAGGGCCGCTAGCACAGATACGCAGTATTTT; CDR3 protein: CASSFSGGRAASTDTQYF
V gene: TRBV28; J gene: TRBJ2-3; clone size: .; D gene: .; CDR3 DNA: TGTGCCAGCCTCCTTGACCGCGGGGCCTTCACAGATACGCAGTATTTT; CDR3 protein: CASLLDRGAFTDTQYF
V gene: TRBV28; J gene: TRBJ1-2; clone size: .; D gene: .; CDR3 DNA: TGTGCCAGCAGTTCCCGTTGGGGAGACGGCTACACCTTC; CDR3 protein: CASSSRWGDGYTF
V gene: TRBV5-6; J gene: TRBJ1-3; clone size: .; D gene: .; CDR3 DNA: TGTGCCAGCAGCTTGGACAGGGCCTCTGGAAACACCATATATTTT; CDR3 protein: CASSLDRASGNTIYF
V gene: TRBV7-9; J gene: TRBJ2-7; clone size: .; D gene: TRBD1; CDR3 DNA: TGTGCCAGCAGCCATACCGGGACAGGGGGCTTGAACGAGCAGTACTTC; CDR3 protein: CASSHTGTGGLNEQYF
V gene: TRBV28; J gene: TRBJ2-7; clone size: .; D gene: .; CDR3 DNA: TGTGCCAGCAGTCCTCTCGGTAATACGGGATCGCGCTACGAGCAGTACTTC; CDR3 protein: CASSPLGNTGSRYEQYF
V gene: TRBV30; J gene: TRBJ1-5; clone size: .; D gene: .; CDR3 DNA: TGTGCCTGGAGTGTAGGGGCCCAAAGCAATCAGCCCCAGCATTTT; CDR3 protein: CAWSVGAQSNQPQHF
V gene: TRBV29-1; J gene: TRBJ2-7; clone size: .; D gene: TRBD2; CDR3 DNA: TGCAGCGTTGAACTAGCGGGTTACGAGCAGTACTTC; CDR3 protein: CSVELAGYEQYF
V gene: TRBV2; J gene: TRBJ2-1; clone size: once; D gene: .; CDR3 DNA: TGTGCCAGCAGTCGGACAGACAAACACAATGAGCAGTTCTTC; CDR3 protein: CASSRTDKHNEQFF
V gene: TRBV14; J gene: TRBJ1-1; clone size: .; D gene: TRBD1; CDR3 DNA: TGTGCCAGCAGCCACTGGACAGGGGGCACGAACACTGAAGCTTTCTTT; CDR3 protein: CASSHWTGGTNTEAFF
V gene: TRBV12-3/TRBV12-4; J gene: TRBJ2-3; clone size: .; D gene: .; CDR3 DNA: TGTGCCAGCAGATGGCAGGGCACAGATACGCAGTATTTT; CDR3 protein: CASRWQGTDTQYF
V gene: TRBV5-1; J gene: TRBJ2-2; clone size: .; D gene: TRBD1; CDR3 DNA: TGCGCCAGCAGCTTGGGGGGGGACAGGCCCACCGGGGAGCTGTTTTTT; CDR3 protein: CASSLGGDRPTGELFF
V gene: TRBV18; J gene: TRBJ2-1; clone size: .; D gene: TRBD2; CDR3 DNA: TGTGCCAGCTCGCCTACTCTGGGACTAGCGGGAGTGGGTGAGCAGTTCTTC; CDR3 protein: CASSPTLGLAGVGEQFF
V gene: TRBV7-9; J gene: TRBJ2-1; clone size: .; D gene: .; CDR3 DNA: TGTGCCATCCTCTTTGAGTACGACAATGAGCAGTTCTTC; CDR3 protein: CAILFEYDNEQFF
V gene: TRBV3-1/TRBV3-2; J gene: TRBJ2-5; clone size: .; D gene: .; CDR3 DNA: TGTGCCAGCAGCCTGGACTGGACTTACCAAGAGACCCAGTACTTC; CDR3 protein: CASSLDWTYQETQYF
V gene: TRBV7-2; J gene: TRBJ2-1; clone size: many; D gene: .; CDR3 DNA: TGTGCCAGCAGCTTAGAAGGGGTATCAGGGCGGAATGAGCAGTTCTTC; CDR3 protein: CASSLEGVSGRNEQFF
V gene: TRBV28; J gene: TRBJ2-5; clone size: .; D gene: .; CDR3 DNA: TGTGCCAGCAGTTTTAGAGAGACCCAGTACTTC; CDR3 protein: CASSFRETQYF
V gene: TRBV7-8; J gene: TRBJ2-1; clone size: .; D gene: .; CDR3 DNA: TGTGCCAGCAGCTTAATTAAACTAGCAGGTGGTGAGCAGTTCTTC; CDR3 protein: CASSLIKLAGGEQFF
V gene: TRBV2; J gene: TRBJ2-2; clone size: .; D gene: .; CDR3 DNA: TGTGCCAGCAGTGAACTAGACAGGGGGGAGCTGTTTTTT; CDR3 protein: CASSELDRGELFF
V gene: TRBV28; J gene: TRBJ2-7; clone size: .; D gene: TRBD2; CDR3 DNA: TGTGCCAGCAGTTTATCCGGGAGGCCAACCTACGAGCAGTACTTC; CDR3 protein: CASSLSGRPTYEQYF
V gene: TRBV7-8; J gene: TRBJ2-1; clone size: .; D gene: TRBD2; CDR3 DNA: TGTGCCAGCAGCCTGAGACTAGCGGTAAGCTACAATGAGCAGTTCTTC; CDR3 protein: CASSLRLAVSYNEQFF
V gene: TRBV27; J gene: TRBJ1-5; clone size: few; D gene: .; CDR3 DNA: TGTGCCAGCAGTTACGCAGGCAATCAGCCCCAGCATTTT; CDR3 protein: CASSYAGNQPQHF
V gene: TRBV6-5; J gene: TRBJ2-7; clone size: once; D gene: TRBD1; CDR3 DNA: TGTGCCAGCAGTTATAACAGGGGCTACGAGCAGTACTTC; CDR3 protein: CASSYNRGYEQYF
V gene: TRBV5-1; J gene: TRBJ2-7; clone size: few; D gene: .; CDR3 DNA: TGCGCCAGCAAGGAGGACGGATCCTACGAGCAGTACTTC; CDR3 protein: CASKEDGSYEQYF
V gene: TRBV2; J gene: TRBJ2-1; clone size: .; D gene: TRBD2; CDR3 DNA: TGTGCCAGCAGAATAGCGGGCTTCGGCAATGAGCAGTTCTTC; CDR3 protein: CASRIAGFGNEQFF
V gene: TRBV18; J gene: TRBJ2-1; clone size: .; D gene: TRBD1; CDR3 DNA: TGTGCCAGCTCACCTGGACAGGGGGGCGAGGAGCAGTTCTTC; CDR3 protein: CASSPGQGGEEQFF